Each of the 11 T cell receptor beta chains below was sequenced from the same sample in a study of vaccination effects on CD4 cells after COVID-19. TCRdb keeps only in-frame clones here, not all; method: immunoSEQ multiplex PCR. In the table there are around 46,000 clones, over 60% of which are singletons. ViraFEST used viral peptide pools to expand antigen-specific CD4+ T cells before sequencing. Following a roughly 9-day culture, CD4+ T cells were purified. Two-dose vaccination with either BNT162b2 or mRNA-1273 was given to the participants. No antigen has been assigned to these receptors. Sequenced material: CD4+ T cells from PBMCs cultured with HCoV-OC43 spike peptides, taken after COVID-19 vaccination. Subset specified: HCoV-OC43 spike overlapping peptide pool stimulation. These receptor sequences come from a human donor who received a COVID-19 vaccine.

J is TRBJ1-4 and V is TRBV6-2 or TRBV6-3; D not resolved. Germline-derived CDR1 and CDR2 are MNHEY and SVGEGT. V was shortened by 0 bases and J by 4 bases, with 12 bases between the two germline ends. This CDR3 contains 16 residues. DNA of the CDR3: TGTGCCAGCAGTTACTCGCCGCCGGGCCTTAATGAAAAACTGTTTTTT. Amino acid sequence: CASSYSPPGLNEKLFF.

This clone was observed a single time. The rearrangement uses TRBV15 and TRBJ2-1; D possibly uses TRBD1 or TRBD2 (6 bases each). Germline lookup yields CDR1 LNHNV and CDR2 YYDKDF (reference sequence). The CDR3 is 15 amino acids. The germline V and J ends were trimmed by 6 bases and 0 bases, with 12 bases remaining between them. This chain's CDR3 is CATRKGGGSYNEQFF. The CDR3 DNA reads TGTGCCACCAGAAAAGGAGGGGGCTCCTACAATGAGCAGTTCTTC.

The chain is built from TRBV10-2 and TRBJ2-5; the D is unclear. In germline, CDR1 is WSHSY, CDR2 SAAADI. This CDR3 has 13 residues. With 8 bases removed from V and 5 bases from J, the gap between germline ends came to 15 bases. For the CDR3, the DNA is TGCGCCAGCTCTCTCTCCACATGGGAGACCCAGTACTTC. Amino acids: CASSLSTWETQYF.

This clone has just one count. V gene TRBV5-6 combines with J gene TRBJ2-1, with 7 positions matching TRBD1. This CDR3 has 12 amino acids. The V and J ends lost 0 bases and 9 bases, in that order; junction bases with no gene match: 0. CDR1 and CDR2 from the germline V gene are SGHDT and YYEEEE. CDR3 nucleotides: TGTGCCAGCAGCTTGGACAGGGGTGAGCAGTTCTTC. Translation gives CASSLDRGEQFF.

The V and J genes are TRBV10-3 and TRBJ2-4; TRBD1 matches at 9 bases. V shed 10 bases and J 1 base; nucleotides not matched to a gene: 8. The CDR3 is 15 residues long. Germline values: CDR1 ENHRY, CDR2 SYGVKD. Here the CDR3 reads CATEDRGLAKNIQYF. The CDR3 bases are TGTGCCACGGAGGACAGGGGTTTGGCCAAAAACATTCAGTACTTC.

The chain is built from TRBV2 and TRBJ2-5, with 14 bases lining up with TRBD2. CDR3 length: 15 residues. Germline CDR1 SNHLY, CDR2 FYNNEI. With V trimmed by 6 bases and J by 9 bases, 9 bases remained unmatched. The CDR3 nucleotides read TGTGCCAGCAGGGGGGGACTAGCGGGGGAGAGGGCCCAGTACTTC. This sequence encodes CASRGGLAGERAQYF. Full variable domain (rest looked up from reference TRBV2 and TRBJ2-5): EPEVTQTPSHQVTQMGQEVILRCVPISNHLYFYWYRQILGQKVEFLVSFYNNEISEKSEIFDDQFSVERPDGSNFTLKIRSTKLEDSAMYFCASRGGLAGERAQYFGPGTRLLVL.

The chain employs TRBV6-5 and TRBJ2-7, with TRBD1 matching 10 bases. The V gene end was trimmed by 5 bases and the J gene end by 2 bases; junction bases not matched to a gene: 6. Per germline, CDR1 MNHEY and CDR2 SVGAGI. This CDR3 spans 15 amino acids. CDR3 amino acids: CASSRRDRGAYEQYF. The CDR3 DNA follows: TGTGCCAGCAGTCGCCGGGACAGGGGAGCCTACGAGCAGTACTTC.

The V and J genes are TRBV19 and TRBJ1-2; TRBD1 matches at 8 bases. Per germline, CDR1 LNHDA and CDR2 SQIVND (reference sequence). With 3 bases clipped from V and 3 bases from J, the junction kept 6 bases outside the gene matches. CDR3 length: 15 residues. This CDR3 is CASSIGRGLYYGYTF. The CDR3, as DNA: TGTGCCAGTAGTATCGGCAGGGGGCTGTACTATGGCTACACCTTC.

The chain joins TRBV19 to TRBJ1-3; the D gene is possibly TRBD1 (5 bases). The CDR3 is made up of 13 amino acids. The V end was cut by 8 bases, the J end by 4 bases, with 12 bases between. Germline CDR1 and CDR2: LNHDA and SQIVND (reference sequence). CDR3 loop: CASHGGSGNTIYF. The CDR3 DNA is TGTGCCAGTCATGGGGGTTCAGGAAACACCATATATTTT.

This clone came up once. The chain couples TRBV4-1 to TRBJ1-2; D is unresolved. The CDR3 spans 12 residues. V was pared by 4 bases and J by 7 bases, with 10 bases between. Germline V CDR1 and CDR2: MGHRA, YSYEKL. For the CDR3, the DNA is TGCGCCAGCAGCCTCGGTGTCGGTGGCTACACCTTC. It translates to CASSLGVGGYTF.

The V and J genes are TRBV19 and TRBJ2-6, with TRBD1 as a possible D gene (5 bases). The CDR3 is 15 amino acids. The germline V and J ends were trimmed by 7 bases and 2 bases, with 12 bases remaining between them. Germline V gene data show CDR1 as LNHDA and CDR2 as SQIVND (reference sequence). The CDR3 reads CASKQDAAGANVLTF. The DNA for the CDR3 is TGTGCCAGTAAACAGGACGCAGCTGGGGCCAACGTCCTGACTTTC.